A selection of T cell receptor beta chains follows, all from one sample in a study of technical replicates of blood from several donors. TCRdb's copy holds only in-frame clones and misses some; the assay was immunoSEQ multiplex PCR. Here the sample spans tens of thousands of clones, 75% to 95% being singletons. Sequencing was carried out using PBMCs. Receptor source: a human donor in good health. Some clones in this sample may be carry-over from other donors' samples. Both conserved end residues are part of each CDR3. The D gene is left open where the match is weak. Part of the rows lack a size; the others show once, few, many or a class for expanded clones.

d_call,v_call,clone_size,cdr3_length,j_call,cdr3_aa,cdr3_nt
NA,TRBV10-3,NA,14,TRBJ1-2,CAISPAGGGKGYTF,TGTGCCATCAGCCCGGCGGGGGGAGGAAAAGGCTACACCTTC
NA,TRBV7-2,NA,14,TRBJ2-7,CASSLDLDPHEQYF,TGTGCCAGCAGCTTAGATCTAGACCCCCACGAGCAGTACTTC
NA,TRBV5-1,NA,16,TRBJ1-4,CASSLKGLPGAGKLFF,TGCGCCAGCAGCTTGAAGGGTTTACCAGGGGCTGGGAAACTGTTTTTT
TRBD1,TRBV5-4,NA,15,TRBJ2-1,CASSLSQGAYNEQFF,TGTGCCAGCAGCTTGTCGCAGGGGGCTTACAATGAGCAGTTCTTC
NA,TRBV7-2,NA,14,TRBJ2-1,CASSIGPNLNEQFF,TGTGCCAGCAGCATTGGGCCTAACCTCAATGAGCAGTTCTTC
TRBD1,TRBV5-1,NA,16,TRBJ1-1,CASYPGTGGSGTEAFF,TGCGCCAGTTACCCTGGGACAGGGGGCTCGGGCACTGAAGCTTTCTTT
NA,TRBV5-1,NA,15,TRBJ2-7,CASSLRGQRPYEQYF,TGCGCCAGCAGCTTGAGGGGTCAGAGGCCCTACGAGCAGTACTTC
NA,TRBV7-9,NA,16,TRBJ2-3,CASSFRLVGGTDTQYF,TGTGCCAGCAGCTTCCGACTAGTCGGCGGCACAGATACGCAGTATTTT
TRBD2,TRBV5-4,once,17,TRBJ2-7,CASSRGTSGVRVNEQYF,TGTGCCAGCAGCCGCGGGACTAGCGGGGTTAGAGTGAACGAGCAGTACTTC
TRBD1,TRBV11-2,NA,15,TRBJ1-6,CASSSTGFRNSPLHF,TGTGCCAGCAGCTCGACAGGGTTTAGGAATTCACCCCTCCACTTT
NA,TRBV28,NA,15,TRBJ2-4,CASRGSYLAKNIQYF,TGTGCCAGCCGGGGGTCCTATCTAGCCAAAAACATTCAGTACTTC
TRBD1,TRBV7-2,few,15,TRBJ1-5,CASSLGQGFNQPQHF,TGTGCCAGCAGCTTAGGACAGGGGTTCAATCAGCCCCAGCATTTT
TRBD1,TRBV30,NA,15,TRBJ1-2,CAWYFRGRNNYGYTF,TGTGCCTGGTACTTCAGGGGGAGGAATAACTATGGCTACACCTTC
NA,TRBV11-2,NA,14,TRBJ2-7,CASSRIQGSYEQYF,TGTGCCAGCAGCCGAATACAGGGATCCTACGAGCAGTACTTC
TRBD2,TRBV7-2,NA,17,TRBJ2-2,CASSSGASGRAAGELFF,TGTGCCAGCAGCTCAGGGGCTAGCGGGAGGGCGGCCGGGGAGCTGTTTTTT
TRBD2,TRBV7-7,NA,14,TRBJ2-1,CASSLAGGQNEQFF,TGTGCCAGCAGCTTGGCGGGGGGTCAGAATGAGCAGTTCTTC